Following are 8 T cell receptor beta chains from one sample sequenced in a study of shared T cell receptors in the human thymus. The method was immunoSEQ multiplex PCR; TCRdb's version includes in-frame clones alone and lacks a portion of them. The sample consists of approximately 580,000 clones, approximately 80% of them appearing once. In addition, the sample was reused for a study of human thymus T cells.

Sequencing was done on a sample of thymocytes. These receptors all stem from a boy in the first two years of life with a congenital heart defect.

The rearrangement uses TRBV4-3 and TRBJ2-3; 7 nucleotides align to TRBD1. Germline V lookup: CDR1 LGHNA, CDR2 YSLEER. This CDR3 contains 16 residues. Unmatched junction bases numbered 3, after V lost 0 bases and J lost 0 bases. In DNA, the CDR3 is TGCGCCAGCAGCCAAGACAGGGGGTTAAGCACAGATACGCAGTATTTT. It codes for CASSQDRGLSTDTQYF.

J is TRBJ2-5 and V is TRBV6-5; no firm D call. CDR3 length equals 14 residues. Trimming removed 5 bases at V and 2 bases at J, with 12 bases between. In germline, CDR1 is MNHEY, CDR2 SVGAGI. This CDR3 reads CASSPGERQETQYF. For the CDR3, the DNA is TGTGCCAGCAGTCCCGGTGAGCGACAAGAGACCCAGTACTTC.

This clone was observed a few times. The chain joins TRBV4-3 to TRBJ1-2; weak D call: TRBD1 (5 bases). The germline gives CDR1 LGHNA, CDR2 YSLEER. The ends were cut back, 0 bases at V and 7 bases at J, with 24 bases in the middle. The CDR3 has 18 residues. In nucleotides, the CDR3 is TGCGCCAGCAGCCAAGACATAGTTGGTTCCAGGGCTCTCCTTGGCTACACCTTC. This codes for CASSQDIVGSRALLGYTF.

CDR3 nucleotide sequence: TGCAGCGCCGAGACTAGCGGGAGTAATAATGAGCAGTTCTTC. Amino acid sequence: CSAETSGSNNEQFF. The genes are TRBV29-1 and TRBJ2-1; 12 bases fit TRBD2. V lost 7 bases, J lost 7 bases, and 8 bases stayed unmatched. Germline CDR1 reads SQVTM; CDR2 reads ANQGSEA. This CDR3 region has 14 residues.

CDR3 region: CASSPAGISGIFHEQYF. CDR3 nucleotides: TGTGCCAGCAGCCCAGCGGGAATAAGCGGGATTTTCCACGAGCAGTACTTC. This chain connects TRBV9 to TRBJ2-7, with TRBD2 identical over 7 bases. The CDR3 loop spans 17 amino acids. Germline V gives CDR1 SGDLS, CDR2 YYNGEE. The junction had 18 bases not matched to a gene; V was cut back by 4 bases and J by 5 bases.

The rearrangement links TRBV2 to TRBJ2-1, with 13 bases that match TRBD2. With V trimmed by 6 bases and J by 5 bases, 4 bases remained unmatched. The CDR3 covers 15 residues. The germline CDR1 and CDR2 sequences are SNHLY and FYNNEI. The CDR3, as DNA: TGTGCCAGCAGACTAGGGACTAGCGGGAACAATGAGCAGTTCTTC. Translation: CASRLGTSGNNEQFF.

This chain links TRBV11-3 with TRBJ2-7, with a tentative D call TRBD1 (6 bases). This CDR3 has 12 residues. The V and J ends lost 1 base and 10 bases respectively, with 11 bases between them. Germline V lookup: CDR1 SGHNT, CDR2 YENEEA. This CDR3 reads CASSLAYRDQYF. The DNA for the CDR3 is TGTGCCAGCAGCTTAGCGTACAGGGACCAGTACTTC.

The V gene is TRBV30, the J gene TRBJ2-1; 9 nucleotides line up with TRBD2. This CDR3 has 16 amino acids. The V gene end was trimmed by 1 base and the J gene end by 6 bases; junction bases not matched to a gene: 10. Germline assignment: CDR1 GTSNPN and CDR2 SVGIG (reference sequence). The DNA of the CDR3 is TGTGCCTGGAGTGCCCGCCTAGCGGGACTAGGCAATGAGCAGTTCTTC. It translates to CAWSARLAGLGNEQFF.